This T cell receptor (beta chain) stems from a study of blood T cell repertoires in COVID-19. Notes on this clone: Other DNA sequences in the same sample also yield this CDR3.

The repertoire was sequenced with immunoSEQ multiplex PCR; TCRdb's copy has only in-frame clones and lacks some. The table includes about 180,000 clones, approximately 88% detected once. V lost 3 bases, J lost 4 bases, and 2 bases stayed unmatched. CDR3 length: 15 amino acids. Germline loops: CDR1 SGHVS, CDR2 FQNEAQ. The sequence was obtained from a young woman with acute or convalescent COVID-19. The rearrangement links TRBV7-8 to TRBJ2-1, with 11 bases identical to TRBD2. The sample was peripheral blood. CDR3 amino acids: CASSLGLAAYNEQFF. In DNA, the CDR3 is TGTGCCAGCAGCTTGGGACTAGCGGCTTACAATGAGCAGTTCTTC. Complete variable domain (other parts from reference TRBV7-8 and TRBJ2-1): GAGVSQSPRYKVAKRGQDVALRCDPISGHVSLFWYQQALGQGPEFLTYFQNEAQLDKSGLPSDRFFAERPEGSVSTLKIQRTQQEDSAVYLCASSLGLAAYNEQFFGPGTRLTVL.